Below are 27 T cell receptor beta chains sequenced from a single sample in a study of cytomegalovirus exposure and HLA in healthy donors. Sequencing used immunoSEQ multiplex PCR; TCRdb keeps in-frame clones, though not all of them. Seen here are approximately 270,000 clones, almost 90% observed once, and the top ten hold around 0.34%. Sequencing used PBMCs. These receptor sequences come from a woman under 30 in good health and CMV-seronegative.

The gene calls are TRBV4-3 and TRBJ2-2, with D uncertain. The CDR3 is 16 amino acids. V dropped 5 bases and J dropped 0 bases, with 13 bases sitting between them. Germline values: CDR1 LGHNA, CDR2 YSLEER. The CDR3 DNA follows: TGCGCCAGCAGCGCGCAGACCGGAGCGAACACCGGGGAGCTGTTTTTT. Encoded protein: CASSAQTGANTGELFF.

The V gene is TRBV11-2, the J gene TRBJ2-2; 8 bases are a match to TRBD1. V dropped 6 bases and J dropped 7; count of bases not matched to a gene: 13. The CDR3 runs to 16 residues. CDR1 SGHAT and CDR2 FQNNGV come from the germline V gene. CDR3 loop: CASRPTGGKFSGELFF. The CDR3 DNA reads as TGTGCCAGCAGACCTACAGGGGGGAAGTTCAGCGGGGAGCTGTTTTTT.

The rearrangement joins TRBV4-3 to TRBJ2-3; 12 bases line up with TRBD2. Germline CDR1 and CDR2: LGHNA and YSLEER. The CDR3 is 16 residues long. J was trimmed by 8 bases and V by 4 bases; bases with no gene match: 10. Written as DNA, the CDR3 is TGCGCCAGCAGCCCGCGACTAGCGGGGGTCATGGGTACGCAGTATTTT. It yields the protein CASSPRLAGVMGTQYF.

The chain recombines TRBV7-9 with TRBJ1-1, with TRBD1 matching over 8 bases. Germline CDR1 is SEHNR and CDR2 is FQNEAQ (reference sequence). V trimming: 5 bases; J trimming: 9 bases; junction bases outside the gene matches: 5. The CDR3 consists of 12 residues. The CDR3 protein is CASSGQGWQAFF. CDR3 DNA: TGTGCCAGCAGCGGACAGGGATGGCAAGCTTTCTTT.

The chain carries TRBV28 and TRBJ1-1; D is unclear. Trimming removed 1 base from V and 6 bases from J, with 6 bases in between. The length of the CDR3 is 12 residues. CDR1 is MDHEN and CDR2 is SYDVKM in the germline V gene. CDR3 DNA sequence: TGTGCCAGCAGTTTATCCCGGGCTGAAGCTTTCTTT. As protein: CASSLSRAEAFF.

CDR3 bases: TGTGCCAGCAGTATCCGGACAGGGAATGGCCAGCCCCAGCATTTT. Translating it yields CASSIRTGNGQPQHF. The V and J genes are TRBV28 and TRBJ1-5, with TRBD1 identical over 8 bases. CDR3 length: 15 amino acids. In germline, CDR1 is MDHEN, CDR2 SYDVKM. V lost 5 bases to trimming and J lost 7 bases; unmatched junction nucleotides: 10.

V gene TRBV7-3 combines with J gene TRBJ2-7; 8 bases are shared with TRBD2. Germline V gene sequence: CDR1 SGHTA, CDR2 FQGTGA. V lost 5 bases and J lost 2; bases outside the gene matches: 11. There are 16 residues in the CDR3. This chain's CDR3 is CASSPRVGGAAYEQYF. The CDR3 coding sequence is TGTGCCAGCAGCCCCCGAGTCGGGGGGGCTGCCTACGAGCAGTACTTC. Variable domain in full (rest from reference TRBV7-3 and TRBJ2-7): GAGVSQTPSNKVTEKGKYVELRCDPISGHTALYWYRQSLGQGPEFLIYFQGTGAADDSGLPNDRFFAVRPEGSVSTLKIQRTERGDSAVYLCASSPRVGGAAYEQYFGPGTRLTVT.

V is TRBV30 and J is TRBJ1-1; 7 bases match TRBD1. This CDR3 region has 14 residues. Trimming removed 3 bases from V and 3 bases from J; junction bases left unmatched: 7. CDR1 and CDR2 (germline): GTSNPN, SVGIG (reference sequence). CDR3 region: CAWRATGEHTEAFF. Here the CDR3 DNA reads TGTGCCTGGAGGGCAACAGGGGAACACACTGAAGCTTTCTTT.

The rearrangement joins TRBV6-6 to TRBJ2-3, with D possibly being TRBD2 (7 bases). The germline CDR1 and CDR2 sequences are MNHNY and SVGAGI (reference sequence). The CDR3 length is 15 residues. Trimming removed 2 bases at V and 2 bases at J, with 11 bases between. The chain's CDR3 is CASSYGGASTDTQYF. CDR3 coding DNA: TGTGCCAGCAGTTACGGGGGGGCGTCCACAGATACGCAGTATTTT.

The genes are TRBV19 and TRBJ1-1; TRBD1 matches 10 bases. Losses at the gene ends were 6 bases for V and 6 bases for J; bases not matched to a gene: 13. Germline V CDR1 and CDR2: LNHDA, SQIVND (reference sequence). This CDR3 contains 16 residues. CDR3 sequence reads: CASRSPYRGQGPEAFF. DNA of the CDR3: TGTGCCAGTAGATCTCCTTACAGGGGACAGGGGCCTGAAGCTTTCTTT.

The table lists this clone with a count of one. This chain links TRBV2 with TRBJ2-5, with 7 bases matching TRBD2. Unmatched junction bases numbered 6, after V lost 3 bases and J lost 5 bases. Germline V lookup: CDR1 SNHLY, CDR2 FYNNEI. The CDR3 has 14 amino acids. CDR3: CASSDQAGYETQYF. The CDR3 DNA reads TGTGCCAGCAGTGATCAAGCGGGGTATGAGACCCAGTACTTC.

This chain connects TRBV4-1 to TRBJ2-7, with 8 bases identical to TRBD1. From germline, CDR1 is MGHRA and CDR2 YSYEKL. V lost 4 bases and J lost 0; bases outside the gene matches: 5. This CDR3 is 15 amino acids long. The CDR3 reads CASSPQGDSSYEQYF. In DNA form, the CDR3 reads TGCGCCAGCAGCCCACAGGGGGACAGCTCCTACGAGCAGTACTTC.

As to this clone: The sample has other DNA sequences that encode this CDR3 too. The gene calls are TRBV28 and TRBJ1-5, with 9 bases aligning to TRBD1. V was pared by 6 bases and J by 0 bases, with 6 bases of the junction left unmatched. CDR3 length: 16 residues. Germline-derived CDR1 and CDR2 are MDHEN and SYDVKM. CDR3: CASSPTGGYSNQPQHF. The CDR3 coding sequence is TGTGCCAGCAGCCCAACAGGGGGCTATAGCAATCAGCCCCAGCATTTT.

The V and J genes are TRBV11-2 and TRBJ2-1; 9 bases map to TRBD1. V lost 5 bases to trimming and J lost 8 bases; unmatched junction nucleotides: 7. In germline, CDR1 is SGHAT, CDR2 FQNNGV. CDR3 length: 14 residues. The CDR3 DNA follows: TGTGCCAGCAGCCATCTGACAGGGGGTCATGAGCAGTTCTTC. Translated: CASSHLTGGHEQFF.

The V call is TRBV6-5, the J call TRBJ2-3, with 12 nucleotides matching TRBD2. After removal of 10 bases from V and 2 bases from J, the junction contained 4 bases not matched to a gene. The germline V gene encodes CDR1 MNHEY and CDR2 SVGAGI. The CDR3 runs to 14 residues. CDR3 sequence reads: CAKGLAGSTDTQYF. In DNA, the CDR3 is TGTGCCAAAGGACTAGCGGGGTCCACAGATACGCAGTATTTT.

The rearrangement links TRBV5-5 to TRBJ2-7, with TRBD1 matching over 10 bases. V was clipped by 3 bases and J by 1 base; unmatched bases: 7. Germline CDR1 and CDR2: SGHKS and YYEKEE (reference sequence). The CDR3 has 16 residues. CDR3 loop: CASSSTGGRRSYEQYV. In DNA form, the CDR3 reads TGTGCCAGCAGCTCGACAGGGGGCCGAAGGTCCTACGAGCAGTACGTC.

This clone was counted a single time. V usage is TRBV6-5 and J usage is TRBJ2-7, with 7 bases aligning to TRBD1. Per the germline V gene, CDR1 is MNHEY and CDR2 is SVGAGI. The CDR3 loop spans 14 amino acids. V gave up 5 bases and J gave up 3 bases; unmatched junction bases: 7. The DNA of the CDR3 is TGTGCCAGCAGTGCGAGACAGGGCGACTACGAGCAGTACGTC. This gives the protein CASSARQGDYEQYV.

The genes are TRBV19 and TRBJ1-1; 7 bases fit TRBD1. The junction had 10 bases not matched to a gene; V was cut back by 4 bases and J by 11 bases. There are 13 residues in the CDR3. Germline V gives CDR1 LNHDA, CDR2 SQIVND (reference sequence). In DNA form, the CDR3 reads TGTGCCAGTAGTAACTACTGGACAGGTTCGGCTTTCTTT. Translated, it gives CASSNYWTGSAFF.

The rearrangement joins TRBV5-6 to TRBJ1-2; D possibly corresponds to TRBD1 (5 bases). From germline, CDR1 is SGHDT and CDR2 YYEEEE. Trimming took off 0 bases at V and 1 base at J, with 16 bases between the two ends. The CDR3 length is 17 residues. CDR3 amino acids: CASSLAIHDRYNYGYTF. The CDR3 coding sequence is TGTGCCAGCAGCTTGGCGATACATGACAGATATAACTATGGCTACACCTTC.

The chain joins TRBV6-1 to TRBJ1-5, with 8 bases aligning to TRBD1. The ends lost 6 bases at V and 7 bases at J; junction bases unmatched: 11. The CDR3 runs to 15 residues. Germline CDR1 reads MNHNS; CDR2 reads SASEGT. CDR3 nucleotide sequence: TGTGCCAGCAGACAGATCCCAGGGGGCAGGCAGCCCCAGCATTTT. It codes for CASRQIPGGRQPQHF.

This chain joins TRBV27 and TRBJ1-5; D uncertain. This CDR3 region has 18 residues. V was pared by 5 bases and J by 2 bases, with 22 bases between. Germline CDR1 and CDR2: MNHEY and SMNVEV (reference sequence). CDR3: CASSPFMVYGYGNQPQHF. For the CDR3, the DNA is TGTGCCAGCAGTCCATTCATGGTGTACGGGTACGGCAATCAGCCCCAGCATTTT.

The genes are TRBV7-9 and TRBJ1-1; TRBD1 matches at 8 bases. In germline, CDR1 is SEHNR, CDR2 FQNEAQ (reference sequence). Trimming cost V 6 bases and J 4 bases; bases outside gene matches: 4. This CDR3 comprises 13 residues. The CDR3, as DNA: TGTGCCAGCAGAATAACAGGGGGCACTGAAGCTTTCTTT. Its translation: CASRITGGTEAFF.

The chain joins TRBV7-9 to TRBJ2-7; tentatively, D is TRBD1 (6 bases). CDR1 is SEHNR, CDR2 FQNEAQ, per germline (reference sequence). The ends were cut back, 1 base at V and 3 bases at J, with 7 bases in the middle. The CDR3 totals 13 residues. CDR3 amino acids: CASSLVDSYEQYF. The CDR3 coding sequence is TGTGCCAGCAGCTTAGTGGACAGCTACGAGCAGTACTTC.

The chain couples TRBV5-4 to TRBJ2-1; TRBD2 is a possible D gene (6 bases). The germline CDR1 and CDR2 sequences are SGHNT and YYREEE (reference sequence). Deletions cut 2 bases from V and 5 bases from J, with 8 bases between. The CDR3 is 13 residues long. CDR3 bases: TGTGCCAGCAGCTTTTGGACTAACAATGAGCAGTTCTTC. It is translated as CASSFWTNNEQFF.

This chain links TRBV9 with TRBJ2-1, with D possibly matching TRBD2 (5 bases). In germline, CDR1 is SGDLS, CDR2 YYNGEE. Between the trimmed V and J ends, which lost 3 bases and 15 bases, there was a span of 13 bases. CDR3 length: 11 amino acids. The CDR3 DNA sequence: TGTGCCAGCAGCGATCCCGGGAAGGTGTTCTTC. It specifies CASSDPGKVFF.

This clone came up once. The chain recombines TRBV9 with TRBJ1-1; D is unclear. Trimming shortened V by 3 bases and J by 6 bases, and 12 bases separated the two germline ends. CDR3 size: 13 residues. CDR1 SGDLS and CDR2 YYNGEE come from the germline V gene. The CDR3 region is CASSGLRSAEAFF. The CDR3 nucleotides read TGTGCCAGCAGCGGGTTGAGGTCGGCTGAAGCTTTCTTT.

This clone was seen only once. V and J are TRBV6-1 and TRBJ2-1, with TRBD2 identical over 10 bases. Germline loops: CDR1 MNHNS, CDR2 SASEGT. This CDR3 region has 15 residues. V dropped 7 bases and J dropped 0; count of bases not matched to a gene: 3. The CDR3 loop is CASTERGGSYNEQFF. The CDR3 nucleotides are TGTGCCAGCACCGAGCGGGGGGGCTCCTACAATGAGCAGTTCTTC.